This T cell receptor beta chain was identified during a study of glioma-infiltrating T cells. The iRepertoire nested amplicon-rescue multiplex PCR amplified TCR alpha and beta CDR3s from RNA. TCRdb processed the multiplex PCR reads anew with MiXCR; each CDR3 protein has one entry. The data hold roughly 100,000 distinct CDR3 sequences, with 29% observed a single time. This clonotype was counted at least ten times. The V gene end was trimmed by 5 bases and the J gene end by 6 bases; junction bases not matched to a gene: 5. CDR1 and CDR2 from the germline V gene are MNHNS and SASEGT. This CDR3 has 13 residues.

Sequencing was carried out using glioma tissue, nonneoplastic brain tissue, or PBMCs (not recorded which). This clonotype originated in a human donor with low-grade glioma or glioblastoma, undergoing nonglioma brain surgery, or in good health (not recorded which). This rearrangement joins TRBV6-1 to TRBJ2-7; 9 bases align to TRBD2. The CDR3 region has the DNA TGTGCCAGCAGTTATGGGACTAGCACCGAGCAGTACTTC. It is translated as CASSYGTSTEQYF.